The 5 T cell receptor beta chains given below trace back to one sample, sequenced in a study of beta chain features in type 1 diabetes. General observations from the study: Moderate but significant shortening of TCRB CDR3s was recorded in all four CD4+ subsets from Type 1 diabetes patients.

Isolated RNA was reverse transcribed in full, so expressed TCRB transcripts were sequenced. Generated by immunoSEQ multiplex PCR, the TCRdb table keeps only in-frame clones and is missing some. In the table there are a few hundred thousand clones, 16% of which are singletons. No antigens are known for them. Sample: naive CD4+ T cells from blood. Receptor source: a man aged 25 to 45 with type 1 diabetes.

This clone turned up a few times. At the DNA level, this CDR3 is encoded by other sequences in the same sample as well. The chain has TRBV28 and TRBJ1-1; D not resolved. The length of the CDR3 is 12 residues. In germline, CDR1 is MDHEN, CDR2 SYDVKM. V was shortened by 4 bases and J by 1 base, with 4 bases between the two germline ends. The DNA for the CDR3 is TGTGCCAGCAGTTCTGGGAACACTGAAGCTTTCTTT. This encodes CASSSGNTEAFF.

This clone has a handful of counts. This rearrangement joins TRBV29-1 to TRBJ2-7, with TRBD2 as a possible D gene (5 bases). The CDR3 extends over 14 amino acids. The germline V gene encodes CDR1 SQVTM and CDR2 ANQGSEA. Trimming stripped 4 bases from V and 2 bases from J, with 15 bases between. In DNA form, the CDR3 reads TGCAGCGTTGGATTCCAGCGGAAACCCTACGAGCAGTACTTC. It specifies CSVGFQRKPYEQYF.

This clone has only a few counts. The chain couples TRBV29-1 to TRBJ2-1, with 12 positions matching TRBD2. This CDR3 has 16 amino acids. V trimming: 5 bases; J trimming: 0 bases; junction bases outside the gene matches: 5. The germline gives CDR1 SQVTM, CDR2 ANQGSEA. The CDR3: CSVTQTSGSSYNEQFF. In DNA form, the CDR3 reads TGCAGCGTTACACAGACTAGCGGGAGCTCCTACAATGAGCAGTTCTTC.

Points on this clone: Other DNA sequences in this sample translate to the same CDR3. The J gene is TRBJ2-3, the V gene TRBV5-1, with 10 bases fitting TRBD2. With V trimmed by 2 bases and J by 1 base, 1 base remained unmatched. The CDR3 has 15 amino acids. Germline loops: CDR1 SGHRS, CDR2 YFSETQ. The CDR3 DNA follows: TGCGCCAGCAGCTTTGGGACTAGCGGCACAGATACGCAGTATTTT. Amino acid sequence: CASSFGTSGTDTQYF.

This rearrangement joins TRBV28 to TRBJ2-1; D gene ambiguous. Trimming stripped 5 bases from V and 0 bases from J, with 8 bases between. The germline V gene has CDR1 MDHEN and CDR2 SYDVKM. This CDR3 contains 14 residues. CDR3 nucleotides: TGTGCCAGCAGTCCACAGAGCTCCTACAATGAGCAGTTCTTC. Its protein is CASSPQSSYNEQFF.